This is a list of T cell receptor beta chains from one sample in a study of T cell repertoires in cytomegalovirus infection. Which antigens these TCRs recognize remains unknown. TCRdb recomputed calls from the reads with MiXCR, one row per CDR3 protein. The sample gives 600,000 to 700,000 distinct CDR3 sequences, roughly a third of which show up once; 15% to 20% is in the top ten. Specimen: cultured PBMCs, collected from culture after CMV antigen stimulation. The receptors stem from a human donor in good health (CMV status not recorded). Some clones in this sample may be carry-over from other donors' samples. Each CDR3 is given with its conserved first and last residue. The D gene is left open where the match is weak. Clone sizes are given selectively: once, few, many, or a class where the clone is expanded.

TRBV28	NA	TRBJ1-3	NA	TGTGCCAGCAGTTTACGGGTAGGGCGGGCGGCTGGAAACACCATATATTTT	CASSLRVGRAAGNTIYF
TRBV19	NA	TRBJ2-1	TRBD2	TGTGCCAGTAGTATGGGACTAGCGGGATACTATGAGCAGTTCTTC	CASSMGLAGYYEQFF
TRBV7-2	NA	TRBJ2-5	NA	TGTGCCAGCAGCACCGACACAACCGAGACCCAGTACTTC	CASSTDTTETQYF
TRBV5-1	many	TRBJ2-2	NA	TGCGCCAGCAGCTTGAGGCTAGCAGTCGGGGAGCTGTTTTTT	CASSLRLAVGELFF
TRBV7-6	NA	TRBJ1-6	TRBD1	TGTGCCAGCAGCCGGGACAGGGATTCACCCCTCCACTTT	CASSRDRDSPLHF
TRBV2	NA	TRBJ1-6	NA	TGTGCCAGCAGGAACAGCGAGTATAATTCACCCCTCCACTTT	CASRNSEYNSPLHF
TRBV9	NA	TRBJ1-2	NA	TGTGCCAGCAGTGCAGCCTCATTAGTTACAGGAGGAGGCTATGGCTACACCTTC	CASSAASLVTGGGYGYTF
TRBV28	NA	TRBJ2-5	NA	TGTGCCAGCCAGGCGGGGCGAGAGACCCAGTACTTC	CASQAGRETQYF
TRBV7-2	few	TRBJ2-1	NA	TGTGCCAGCAGCCGCACAAGATTTTCCTACAATGAGCAGTTCTTC	CASSRTRFSYNEQFF
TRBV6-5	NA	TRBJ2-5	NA	TGTGCCAGCAGTTACATACAAGGGGATGGGCAAGAGACCCAGTACTTC	CASSYIQGDGQETQYF
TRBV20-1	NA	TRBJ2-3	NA	TGCAGTGCGCCCCCCGGGGGCACCACAGATACGCAGTATTTT	CSAPPGGTTDTQYF
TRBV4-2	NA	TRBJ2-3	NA	TGTGCCAGCAGCCAAGAGGCATGGGGCACAGATACGCAGTATTTT	CASSQEAWGTDTQYF
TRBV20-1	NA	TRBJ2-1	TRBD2	TGCAGTGCTAGAGATAGAAAGCGGGGGGACTACAATGAGCAGTTCTTC	CSARDRKRGDYNEQFF
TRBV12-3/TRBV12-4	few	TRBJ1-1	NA	TGTGCCAGCAGTTTAAGGACAGTGGGTACTGAAGCTTTCTTT	CASSLRTVGTEAFF
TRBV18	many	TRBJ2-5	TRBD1	TGTGCCAGCAGCCCCGGGACAGGGGAAGAGACCCAGTACTTC	CASSPGTGEETQYF
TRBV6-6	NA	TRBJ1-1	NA	TGTGCCAGCAGTTACTCGCCGGGTCCGAACACTGAAGCTTTCTTT	CASSYSPGPNTEAFF
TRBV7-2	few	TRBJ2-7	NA	TGTGCCAGCAGTTTTACAGGTGGGGTTTTTGAGCAGTACTTC	CASSFTGGVFEQYF
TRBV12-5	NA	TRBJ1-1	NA	TGTGCTAGTGGTTTGGTTTGGCACCCGAACACTGAAGCTTTCTTT	CASGLVWHPNTEAFF
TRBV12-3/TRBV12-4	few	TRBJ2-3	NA	TGTGCCAGCAGTTTAGCGGATGGCTTCCGTACAGATACGCAGTATTTT	CASSLADGFRTDTQYF
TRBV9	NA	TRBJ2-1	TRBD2	TGTGCCAGCAGCGTAGGTCCAGCGGGGGGAGAGCAGTTCTTC	CASSVGPAGGEQFF
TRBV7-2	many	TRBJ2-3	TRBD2	TGTGCCAGCAGCTCCCGGGTAGCGGGGGGGAGGGATACGCAGTATTTT	CASSSRVAGGRDTQYF
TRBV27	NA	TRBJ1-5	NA	TGTGCCAGCAGTTTCGTGATTGGTCAGCCCCAGCATTTT	CASSFVIGQPQHF
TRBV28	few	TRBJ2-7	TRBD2	TGTGCCAGCAGTCAAGGACTAGCGGGTATCCTAACCTACGAGCAGTACTTC	CASSQGLAGILTYEQYF
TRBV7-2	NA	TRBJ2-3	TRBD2	TGTGCCAGCAGCTCGGCCGGAGGACTAGCTGGTACGCAGTATTTT	CASSSAGGLAGTQYF
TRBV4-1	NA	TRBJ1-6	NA	TGCGCCAGCAGCCAAGTTGCGGGGAAAAATTCACCCCTCCACTTT	CASSQVAGKNSPLHF
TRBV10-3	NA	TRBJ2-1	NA	TGTGCCATCGGTGAGGTCTACAATGAGCAGTTCTTC	CAIGEVYNEQFF
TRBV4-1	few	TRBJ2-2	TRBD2	TGCGCCAGCAGCCGCAAAAGGGGCTTAGCGGGAGCTTGGAACACCGGGGAGCTGTTTTTT	CASSRKRGLAGAWNTGELFF
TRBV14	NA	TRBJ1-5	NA	TGTGCCAGCAGCCAACCAACCGGGACGGCAAGGGTCGGTCAGCCCCAGCATTTT	CASSQPTGTARVGQPQHF
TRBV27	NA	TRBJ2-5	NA	TGTGCCAGCAGCCCTAGGACAGTAGAGACCCAGTACTTC	CASSPRTVETQYF
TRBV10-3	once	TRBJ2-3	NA	TGTGCCATCAGTGACCCATTCCGCCTTAGAGGCACAGATACGCAGTATTTT	CAISDPFRLRGTDTQYF
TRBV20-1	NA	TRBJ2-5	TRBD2	TGCAGTGCGCGGGGGGCGACTAGCGGAGAGACCCAGTACTTC	CSARGATSGETQYF
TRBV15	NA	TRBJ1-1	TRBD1	TGTGCCACCAGCAGGACAGGGTTGAACACTGAAGCTTTCTTT	CATSRTGLNTEAFF
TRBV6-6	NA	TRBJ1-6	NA	TGTGCCAGCAACGGAGATTCACCCCTCCACTTT	CASNGDSPLHF
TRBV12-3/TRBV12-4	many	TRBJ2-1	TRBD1	TGTGCCAGCAGTTTTTCAGGGGGCCCATCCTACAATGAGCAGTTCTTC	CASSFSGGPSYNEQFF
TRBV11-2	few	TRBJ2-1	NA	TGTGCCAGCAGCCCACTTAGAAAAGGTGTTCCGTTCTTC	CASSPLRKGVPFF
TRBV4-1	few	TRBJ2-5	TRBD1	TGCGCCAGCAGCCATTGGGACAGGGGGCAGGAGACCCAGTACTTC	CASSHWDRGQETQYF
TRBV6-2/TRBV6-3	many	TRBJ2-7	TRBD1	TGTGCCAGCAGTCGGACAGGCAACGAGCAGTACTTC	CASSRTGNEQYF
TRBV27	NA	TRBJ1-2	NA	NA	CASSTSMGGYTF
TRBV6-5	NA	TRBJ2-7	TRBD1	TGTGCCAGCTCAAGAGCCGGGACAGGGTCCTACGAGCAGTACTTC	CASSRAGTGSYEQYF
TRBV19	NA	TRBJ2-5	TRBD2	TGTGCCAGTAGTACCCGGGAGCGGGGTAAAGAGACCCAGTACTTC	CASSTRERGKETQYF
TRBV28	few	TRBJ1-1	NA	TGTGCCAGCAGCGAAGGCACCTCTAACACTGAAGCTTTCTTT	CASSEGTSNTEAFF